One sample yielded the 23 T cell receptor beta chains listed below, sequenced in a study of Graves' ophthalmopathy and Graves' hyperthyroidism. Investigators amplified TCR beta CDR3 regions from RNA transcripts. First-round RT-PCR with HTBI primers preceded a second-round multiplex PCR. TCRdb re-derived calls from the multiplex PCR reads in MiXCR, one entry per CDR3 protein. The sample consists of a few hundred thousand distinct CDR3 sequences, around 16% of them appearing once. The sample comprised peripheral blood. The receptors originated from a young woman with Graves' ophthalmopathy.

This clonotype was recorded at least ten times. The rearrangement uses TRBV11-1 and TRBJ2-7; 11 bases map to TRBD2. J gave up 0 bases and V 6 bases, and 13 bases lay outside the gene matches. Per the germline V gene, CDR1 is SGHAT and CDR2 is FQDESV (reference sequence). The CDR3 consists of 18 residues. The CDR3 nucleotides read TGTGCCAGCAGTCACTCGCCCCCAACTAGCGGGAGCTCCTACGAGCAGTACTTC. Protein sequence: CASSHSPPTSGSSYEQYF.

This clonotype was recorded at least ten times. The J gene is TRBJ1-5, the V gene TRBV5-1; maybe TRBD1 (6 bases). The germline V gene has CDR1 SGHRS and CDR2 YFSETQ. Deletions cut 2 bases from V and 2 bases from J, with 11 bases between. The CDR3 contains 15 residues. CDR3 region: CASSFAGDGNQPQHF. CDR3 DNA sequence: TGCGCCAGCAGCTTCGCAGGGGACGGCAATCAGCCCCAGCATTTT.

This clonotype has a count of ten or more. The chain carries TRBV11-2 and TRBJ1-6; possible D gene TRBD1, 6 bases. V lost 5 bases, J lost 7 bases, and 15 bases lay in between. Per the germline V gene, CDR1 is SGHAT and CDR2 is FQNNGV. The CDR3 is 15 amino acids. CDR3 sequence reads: CASSPRGGGNSPLHF. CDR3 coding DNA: TGTGCCAGCAGCCCACGGGGAGGGGGAAATTCACCCCTCCACTTT.

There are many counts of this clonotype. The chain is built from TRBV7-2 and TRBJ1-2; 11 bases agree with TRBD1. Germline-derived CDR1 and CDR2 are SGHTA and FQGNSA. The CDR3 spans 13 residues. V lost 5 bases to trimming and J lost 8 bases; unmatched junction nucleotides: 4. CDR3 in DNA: TGTGCCAGCAGCCCGGGACAGGGGGAAGGCTACACCTTC. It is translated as CASSPGQGEGYTF.

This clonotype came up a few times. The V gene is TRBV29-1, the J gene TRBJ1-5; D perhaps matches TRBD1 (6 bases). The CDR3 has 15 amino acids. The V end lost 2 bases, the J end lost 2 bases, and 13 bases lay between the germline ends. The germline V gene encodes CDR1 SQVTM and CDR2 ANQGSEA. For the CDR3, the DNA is TGCAGCGTTGAACTCCCGGGGGCCGGCAATCAGCCCCAGCATTTT. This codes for CSVELPGAGNQPQHF.

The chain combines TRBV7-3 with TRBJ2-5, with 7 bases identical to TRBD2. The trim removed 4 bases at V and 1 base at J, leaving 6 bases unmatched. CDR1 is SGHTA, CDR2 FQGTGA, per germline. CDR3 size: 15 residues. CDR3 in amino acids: CASSYQAGTQETQYF. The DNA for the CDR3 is TGTGCCAGCAGCTATCAAGCGGGGACCCAAGAGACCCAGTACTTC.

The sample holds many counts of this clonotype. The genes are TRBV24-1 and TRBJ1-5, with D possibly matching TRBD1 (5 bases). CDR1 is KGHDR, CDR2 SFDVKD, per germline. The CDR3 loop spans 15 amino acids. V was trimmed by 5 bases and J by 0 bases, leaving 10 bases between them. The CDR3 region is CATSADSHSNQPQHF. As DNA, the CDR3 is TGTGCCACCAGTGCCGACAGTCATAGCAATCAGCCCCAGCATTTT.

The DNA for the CDR3 is TGTGCCACCAGTGACCACTTTACCGGGACCGAAGAGACCCAGTACTTC. This gives the protein CATSDHFTGTEETQYF. The chain uses TRBV24-1 and TRBJ2-5; D is tentatively TRBD1 or TRBD2 (5 bases each). The CDR3 extends over 16 amino acids. Trimming removed 4 bases at V and 3 bases at J, with 17 bases between. Germline CDR1 KGHDR, CDR2 SFDVKD.

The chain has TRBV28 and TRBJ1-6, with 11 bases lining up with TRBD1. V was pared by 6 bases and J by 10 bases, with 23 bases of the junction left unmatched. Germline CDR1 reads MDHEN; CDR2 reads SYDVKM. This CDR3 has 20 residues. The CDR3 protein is CASSQLPGTGGVVVVSPLHF. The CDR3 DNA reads TGTGCCAGCAGCCAACTCCCCGGGACAGGGGGAGTAGTGGTTGTGTCACCCCTCCACTTT.

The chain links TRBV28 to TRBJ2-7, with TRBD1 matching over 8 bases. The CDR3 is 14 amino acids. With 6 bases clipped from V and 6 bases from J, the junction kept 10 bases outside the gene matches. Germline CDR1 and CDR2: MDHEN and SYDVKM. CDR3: CASSPPDRVGEQYF. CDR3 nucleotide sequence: TGTGCCAGCAGCCCTCCGGACAGGGTTGGCGAGCAGTACTTC. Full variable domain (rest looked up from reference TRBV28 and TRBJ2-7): DVKVTQSSRYLVKRTGEKVFLECVQDMDHENMFWYRQDPGLGLRLIYFSYDVKMKEKGDIPEGYSVSREKKERFSLILESASTNQTSMYLCASSPPDRVGEQYFGPGTRLTVT.

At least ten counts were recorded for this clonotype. CDR3 DNA: TGCGCCAGCAGCCATACAGGGGATAGCAATCAGCCCCAGCATTTT. Its protein product is CASSHTGDSNQPQHF. The rearrangement uses TRBV4-1 and TRBJ1-5, with TRBD1 matching 7 bases. CDR3 length equals 15 residues. Per the germline V gene, CDR1 is MGHRA and CDR2 is YSYEKL. Unmatched junction bases numbered 2, after V lost 3 bases and J lost 0 bases.

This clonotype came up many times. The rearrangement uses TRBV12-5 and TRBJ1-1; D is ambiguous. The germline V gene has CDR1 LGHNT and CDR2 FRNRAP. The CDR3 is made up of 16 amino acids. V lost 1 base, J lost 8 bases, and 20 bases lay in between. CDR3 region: CASGLADGEYLREAFF. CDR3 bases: TGTGCTAGTGGTTTGGCGGACGGCGAGTATCTCCGGGAAGCTTTCTTT. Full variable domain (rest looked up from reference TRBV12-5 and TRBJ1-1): DARVTQTPRHKVTEMGQEVTMRCQPILGHNTVFWYRQTMMQGLELLAYFRNRAPLDDSGMPKDRFSAEMPDATLATLKIQPSEPRDSAVYFCASGLADGEYLREAFFGQGTRLTVV.

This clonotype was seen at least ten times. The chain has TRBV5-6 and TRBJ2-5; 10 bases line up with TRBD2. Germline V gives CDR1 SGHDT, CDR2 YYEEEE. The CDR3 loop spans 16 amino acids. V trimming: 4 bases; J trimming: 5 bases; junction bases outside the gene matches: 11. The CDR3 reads CASSMLSGGAWETQYF. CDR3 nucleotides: TGTGCCAGCAGCATGCTAAGCGGGGGGGCCTGGGAGACCCAGTACTTC.

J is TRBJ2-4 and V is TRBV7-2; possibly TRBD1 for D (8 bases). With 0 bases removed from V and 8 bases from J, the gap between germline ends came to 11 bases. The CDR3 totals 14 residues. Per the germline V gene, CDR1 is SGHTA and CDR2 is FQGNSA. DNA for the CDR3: TGTGCCAGCAGCTTAGCACAGGGGGGGTACATTCAGTACTTC. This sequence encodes CASSLAQGGYIQYF. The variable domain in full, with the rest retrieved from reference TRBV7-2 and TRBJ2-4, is GAGVSQSPSNKVTEKGKDVELRCDPISGHTALYWYRQSLGQGLEFLIYFQGNSAPDKSGLPSDRFSAERTGGSVSTLTIQRTQQEDSAVYLCASSLAQGGYIQYFGAGTRLSVL.

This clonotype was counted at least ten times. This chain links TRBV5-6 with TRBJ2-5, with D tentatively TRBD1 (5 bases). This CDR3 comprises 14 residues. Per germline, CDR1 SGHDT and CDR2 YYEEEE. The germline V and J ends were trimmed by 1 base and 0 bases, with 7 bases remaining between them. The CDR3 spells CASSLLTDQETQYF. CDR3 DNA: TGTGCCAGCAGCTTGTTGACAGACCAAGAGACCCAGTACTTC.

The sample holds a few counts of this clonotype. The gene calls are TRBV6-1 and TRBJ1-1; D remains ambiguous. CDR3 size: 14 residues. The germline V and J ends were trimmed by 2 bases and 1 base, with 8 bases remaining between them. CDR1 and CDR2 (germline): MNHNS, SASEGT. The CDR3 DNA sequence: TGTGCCAGCAGTGAAACACCTACGAACACTGAAGCTTTCTTT. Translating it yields CASSETPTNTEAFF.

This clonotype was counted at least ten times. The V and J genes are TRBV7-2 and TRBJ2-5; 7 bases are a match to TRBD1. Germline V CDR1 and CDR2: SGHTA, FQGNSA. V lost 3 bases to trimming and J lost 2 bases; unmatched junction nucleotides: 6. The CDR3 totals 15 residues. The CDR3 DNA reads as TGTGCCAGCAGCTTTAAGGGGGCGTGGCAAGAGACCCAGTACTTC. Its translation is CASSFKGAWQETQYF.

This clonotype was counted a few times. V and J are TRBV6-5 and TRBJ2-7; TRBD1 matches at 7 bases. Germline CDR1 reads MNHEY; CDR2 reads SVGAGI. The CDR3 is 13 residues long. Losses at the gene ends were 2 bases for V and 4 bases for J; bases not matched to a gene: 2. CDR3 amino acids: CASSYLQGYEQYF. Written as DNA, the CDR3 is TGTGCCAGCAGTTACCTACAGGGGTACGAGCAGTACTTC.

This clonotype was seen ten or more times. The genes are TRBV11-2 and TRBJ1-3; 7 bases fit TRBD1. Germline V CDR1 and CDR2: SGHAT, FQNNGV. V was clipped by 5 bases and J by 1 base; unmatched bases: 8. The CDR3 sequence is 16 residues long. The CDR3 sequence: CASSPGDRLSGNTIYF. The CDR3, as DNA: TGTGCCAGCAGCCCCGGGGACAGACTTTCTGGAAACACCATATATTTT.

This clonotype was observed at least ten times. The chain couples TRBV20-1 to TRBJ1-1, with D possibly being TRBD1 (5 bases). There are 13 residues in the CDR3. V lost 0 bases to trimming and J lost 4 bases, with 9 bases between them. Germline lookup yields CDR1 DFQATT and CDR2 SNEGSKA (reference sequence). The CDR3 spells CSARDTGVTEAFF. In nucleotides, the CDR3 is TGCAGTGCTAGAGATACGGGGGTCACTGAAGCTTTCTTT.

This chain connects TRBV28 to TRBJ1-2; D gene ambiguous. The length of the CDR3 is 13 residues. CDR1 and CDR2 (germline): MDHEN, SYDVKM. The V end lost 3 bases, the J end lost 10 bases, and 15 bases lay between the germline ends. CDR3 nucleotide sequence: TGTGCCAGCAGTTTGGGGATCGACCGAATCTACACCTTC. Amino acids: CASSLGIDRIYTF.

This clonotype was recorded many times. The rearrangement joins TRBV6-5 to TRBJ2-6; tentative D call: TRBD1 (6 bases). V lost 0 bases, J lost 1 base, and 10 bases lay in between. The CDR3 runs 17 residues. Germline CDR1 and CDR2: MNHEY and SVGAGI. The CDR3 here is CASSYSGAESGANVLTF. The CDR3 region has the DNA TGTGCCAGCAGTTACTCGGGGGCAGAGTCTGGGGCCAACGTCCTGACTTTC.

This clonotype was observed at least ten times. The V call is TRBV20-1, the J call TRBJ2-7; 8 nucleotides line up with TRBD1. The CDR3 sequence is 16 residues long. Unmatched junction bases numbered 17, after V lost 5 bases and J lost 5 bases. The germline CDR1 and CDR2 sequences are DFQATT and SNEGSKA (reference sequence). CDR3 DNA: TGCAGTGCTTCTCCCACCCGGGACAGGTCGGTCAACGAGCAGTACTTC. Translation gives CSASPTRDRSVNEQYF.